A single sample gave rise to the 17 T cell receptor beta chains below, sequenced in a study of low-dose radiotherapy and immunotherapy resistance in tumors. Time point defined: before trial treatment. Primers used for first-strand cDNA, a TRAV- and TRBV-specific set, covered both alpha and beta chains. The authors ran around 19 PCR cycles to amplify TCRs with a constant-region primer and V-primer adapter. TCRdb fed the reads into MiXCR, producing one record per CDR3 protein. The repertoire holds approximately 90,000 distinct CDR3 sequences, with around 17% as singletons. Here the sequenced sample was PBMCs, taken before treatment. These TCRs come from a male donor with prostate cancer.

This chain connects TRBV13 to TRBJ1-2; a possible D gene is TRBD1 (5 bases). The CDR3 contains 13 residues. Germline values: CDR1 PRHDT, CDR2 FYEKMQ (reference sequence). Trimming cost V 6 bases and J 4 bases, with 12 bases left between them. CDR3 bases: TGTGCCAGCAGTCTGGGACGGTTCTATGGCTACACCTTC. Translation gives CASSLGRFYGYTF.

This chain joins TRBV6-2 or TRBV6-3 and TRBJ2-3; 7 nucleotides match TRBD1. This CDR3 spans 15 amino acids. Germline CDR1 and CDR2: MNHEY and SVGEGT. J gave up 4 bases and V 0 bases, and 4 bases lay outside the gene matches. The CDR3 reads CASSYSPDRADTQYF. CDR3 nucleotide sequence: TGTGCCAGCAGTTACTCGCCCGACAGGGCAGATACGCAGTATTTT.

Ten or more counts support this clonotype. V is TRBV20-1 and J is TRBJ2-7; D is undetermined. This CDR3 contains 12 residues. Germline V gene lookup returns CDR1 DFQATT and CDR2 SNEGSKA (reference sequence). The V end was cut by 6 bases, the J end by 4 bases, with 13 bases between. CDR3 nucleotide sequence: TGCAGTGCAACCACCCCAGGTTACGAGCAGTACTTC. Amino acids: CSATTPGYEQYF.

The rearrangement joins TRBV28 to TRBJ2-3; perhaps TRBD1 as D (6 bases). CDR3 length: 17 amino acids. The germline V gene has CDR1 MDHEN and CDR2 SYDVKM. Trimming removed 6 bases from V and 3 bases from J, with 22 bases in between. CDR3 DNA: TGTGCCAGCAGCGCGCTCGCACAGGGCCGAGGGACAGATACGCAGTATTTT. This encodes CASSALAQGRGTDTQYF. Filled out from reference TRBV28 and TRBJ2-3, the complete variable domain reads DVKVTQSSRYLVKRTGEKVFLECVQDMDHENMFWYRQDPGLGLRLIYFSYDVKMKEKGDIPEGYSVSREKKERFSLILESASTNQTSMYLCASSALAQGRGTDTQYFGPGTRLTVL.

This clonotype was counted at least ten times. This sequence joins TRBV19 and TRBJ1-2; tentatively, D is TRBD1 (5 bases). Germline V gene sequence: CDR1 LNHDA, CDR2 SQIVND (reference sequence). Trimming removed 6 bases at V and 6 bases at J, with 20 bases between. The CDR3 length is 15 residues. CDR3 DNA sequence: TGTGCCAGTAGCAACGCCGGGACTCTCAGTCATGGCTACACCTTC. Its translation: CASSNAGTLSHGYTF.

The sample holds a few counts of this clonotype. The CDR3 here is CASSSASSSQETQYF. CDR3 DNA: TGTGCCAGCAGCTCGGCTAGCTCTTCCCAAGAGACCCAGTACTTC. This rearrangement joins TRBV5-6 to TRBJ2-5; maybe TRBD2 (5 bases). Trimming stripped 3 bases from V and 1 base from J, with 13 bases between. Germline CDR1 reads SGHDT; CDR2 reads YYEEEE. The CDR3 has 15 amino acids.

There are many counts of this clonotype. This rearrangement joins TRBV7-9 to TRBJ2-1; D not resolved. CDR3 size: 12 residues. CDR1 is SEHNR, CDR2 FQNEAQ, per germline (reference sequence). Trimming cost V 7 bases and J 8 bases, with 12 bases left between them. CDR3 DNA: TGTGCCAGCAACCCATTTCGGGATGAGCAGTTCTTC. This encodes CASNPFRDEQFF. Complete variable domain (other parts from reference TRBV7-9 and TRBJ2-1): DTGVSQNPRHKITKRGQNVTFRCDPISEHNRLYWYRQTLGQGPEFLTYFQNEAQLEKSRLLSDRFSAERPKGSFSTLEIQRTEQGDSAMYLCASNPFRDEQFFGPGTRLTVL.

This clonotype was picked up many times. V and J are TRBV10-3 and TRBJ2-7, with D perhaps assigned TRBD1 or TRBD2 (5 bases each). This CDR3 region has 13 residues. V lost 11 bases to trimming and J lost 1 base, with 15 bases between them. CDR1 and CDR2 from the germline V gene are ENHRY and SYGVKD. CDR3 nucleotides: TGTGCCGGGGCCGGGGATCTGTCCTACGAGCAGTACTTC. Protein product: CAGAGDLSYEQYF.

This clonotype was seen at least ten times. The genes are TRBV12-3 or TRBV12-4 and TRBJ2-2; 7 nucleotides match TRBD2. CDR3 length: 15 residues. After removal of 5 bases from V and 1 base from J, the junction contained 4 bases not matched to a gene. The CDR3 region is CASSTAGRNTGELFF. Here the CDR3 DNA reads TGTGCCAGCAGTACAGCGGGGAGGAACACCGGGGAGCTGTTTTTT.

Ten or more counts support this clonotype. This chain uses TRBV30 with TRBJ1-1; weak D call: TRBD1 (5 bases). The CDR3 covers 14 residues. Trimming took 1 base from V and 12 from J, leaving 21 bases between them. Looked up from germline, CDR1 is GTSNPN and CDR2 is SVGIG (reference sequence). The CDR3 here is CAWSAALGAWKSFF. CDR3 nucleotides: TGTGCCTGGAGTGCAGCCTTAGGGGCCTGGAAATCTTTCTTT.

The table lists this clonotype with many counts. The rearrangement joins TRBV5-1 to TRBJ2-7; TRBD2 matches 7 bases. J was trimmed by 2 bases and V by 4 bases; bases with no gene match: 9. The length of the CDR3 is 15 residues. Germline CDR1 is SGHRS and CDR2 is YFSETQ. For the CDR3, the DNA is TGCGCCAGCAGCCAAGGGAGGGGACTTACCTACGAGCAGTACTTC. Its translation: CASSQGRGLTYEQYF.

This clonotype has at least ten counts. The chain uses TRBV5-1 and TRBJ2-1; 9 bases fit TRBD2. The CDR3 has 16 residues. Germline V CDR1 and CDR2: SGHRS, YFSETQ. V gave up 3 bases and J gave up 5 bases; unmatched junction bases: 9. The CDR3 region has the DNA TGCGCCAGCAGCTCCATAGCGGGGGCGGGGAACAATGAGCAGTTCTTC. It translates to CASSSIAGAGNNEQFF.

This clonotype showed up many times. The chain has TRBV29-1 and TRBJ2-4; 9 nucleotides align to TRBD1. The germline gives CDR1 SQVTM, CDR2 ANQGSEA. The ends lost 6 bases at V and 7 bases at J; junction bases unmatched: 10. CDR3 length: 14 amino acids. In nucleotides, the CDR3 is TGCAGCGTAGTTACAGGGGGCAAGGGCAACATTCAGTACTTC. Its protein is CSVVTGGKGNIQYF.

This clonotype has at least ten counts. The gene calls are TRBV4-1 and TRBJ1-1; TRBD1 might be the D (5 bases). CDR1 is MGHRA and CDR2 is YSYEKL in the germline V gene. The CDR3 has 17 amino acids. V lost 1 base to trimming and J lost 0 bases, with 15 bases between them. CDR3 sequence: CASSQVSRQILNTEAFF. In DNA form, the CDR3 reads TGCGCCAGCAGCCAAGTGTCTCGACAGATATTGAACACTGAAGCTTTCTTT.

This clonotype was counted ten times or more. This sequence joins TRBV20-1 and TRBJ2-5, with D maybe TRBD2 (6 bases). CDR1 DFQATT and CDR2 SNEGSKA come from the germline V gene (reference sequence). The CDR3 sequence is 13 residues long. The ends were cut back, 6 bases at V and 1 base at J, with 12 bases in the middle. CDR3 nucleotide sequence: TGCAGTGCAAGGCCGGGGGTCCAAGAGACCCAGTACTTC. This translates into CSARPGVQETQYF.

The chain recombines TRBV11-1 with TRBJ2-7, with TRBD1 matching 7 bases. CDR1 SGHAT and CDR2 FQDESV come from the germline V gene (reference sequence). V lost 5 bases to trimming and J lost 6 bases; unmatched junction nucleotides: 10. There are 14 residues in the CDR3. This CDR3 reads CASSTTGLQAEQYF. CDR3 sequence (DNA): TGTGCCAGCAGCACGACAGGGCTCCAGGCCGAGCAGTACTTC.

This clonotype was observed many times. The chain couples TRBV30 to TRBJ1-2; D might be TRBD1 (5 bases). This CDR3 has 14 amino acids. V was pared by 7 bases and J by 5 bases, with 20 bases between. CDR1 and CDR2 from the germline V gene are GTSNPN and SVGIG (reference sequence). The CDR3 reads CAFKKTTALYGYTF. The CDR3, as DNA: TGTGCCTTCAAGAAGACGACAGCACTATATGGCTACACCTTC.